This T cell receptor beta chain stems from a study of OX40 agonist ivuxolimab in advanced cancers. At the level of the study: The patients got ivuxolimab, which is an agonistic anti-OX40 (CD134) antibody. Cohort: roughly 79% men, mean age approximately 60, aged about 20 to 80. Partial responses were recorded for three patients, including one with hepatocellular carcinoma and two with cutaneous melanoma.

The CDR3 runs to 17 residues. V lost 6 bases to trimming and J lost 0 bases, with 17 bases between them. The germline V gene has CDR1 MNHEY and CDR2 SMNVEV (reference sequence). Patients with autoimmune history or systemic immunosuppression were excluded. The method was immunoSEQ multiplex PCR; TCRdb's version includes in-frame clones alone and lacks a portion of them. The sample shows 60,000 to 85,000 clones, 65% to 90% of them seen only once. The gene calls are TRBV27 and TRBJ2-2; unclear D gene. The starting material was CD4+ or CD8+ T cells sorted from blood, obtained in a trial of the OX40 agonist ivuxolimab. This clonotype was sampled from an adult with an advanced solid tumor such as melanoma, head and neck, liver or kidney cancer. The DNA for the CDR3 is TGTGCCAGCAGCGGAGAATCAGCCTTACCGAACACCGGGGAGCTGTTTTTT. Encoded protein: CASSGESALPNTGELFF.